What follows are 25 T cell receptor beta chains derived from one specimen sequenced in a study of OX40 agonist ivuxolimab in advanced cancers. Assay: immunoSEQ multiplex PCR; the TCRdb copy retains only in-frame clones and omits some. This table holds roughly 48,000 clones, around 80% found once. The source material was CD4+ or CD8+ T cells sorted from blood, sampled in a trial of the OX40 agonist ivuxolimab. The receptors here all came from an adult with an advanced solid tumor such as melanoma, head and neck, liver or kidney cancer.

In the case of this clone: At one of its ends the junction is not consistent with the germline gene, which may arise from a read error. The chain carries TRBV7-7 and TRBJ2-5; tentatively, D is TRBD1 (6 bases). This CDR3 is built from 13 residues. Germline lookup yields CDR1 SSHAT and CDR2 FNYEAQ (reference sequence). The CDR3 is CASSRGQQETQYF. CDR3 in DNA: TGTGCTAGCAGCCGAGGACAGCAAGAGACCCAGTACTTC.

The rearrangement links TRBV18 to TRBJ2-7, with TRBD2 matching 7 bases. CDR3 length equals 15 residues. V lost 3 bases and J lost 2; bases outside the gene matches: 7. Germline V gene data show CDR1 as KGHSH and CDR2 as LQKENI. This CDR3 is CASSPGRDGPYEQYF. The CDR3 bases are TGTGCCAGCTCACCGGGGAGGGACGGACCCTACGAGCAGTACTTC.

This chain joins TRBV18 and TRBJ2-1; possibly TRBD1 for D (6 bases). This CDR3 contains 14 residues. V was cut by 0 bases and J by 15 bases, with 18 bases left in between. Germline V lookup: CDR1 KGHSH, CDR2 LQKENI. CDR3 DNA sequence: TGTGCCAGCTCACCACCAGTACAGGGATATGGGTTGTTCTTC. Its protein product is CASSPPVQGYGLFF. The variable domain in full, with the rest retrieved from reference TRBV18 and TRBJ2-1, is NAGVMQNPRHLVRRRGQEARLRCSPMKGHSHVYWYRQLPEEGLKFMVYLQKENIIDESGMPKERFSAEFPKEGPSILRIQQVVRGDSAAYFCASSPPVQGYGLFFGPGTRLTVL.

About this clone itself: Distinct nucleotide sequences in the sample also encode this CDR3. The chain links TRBV6-6 to TRBJ1-1, with 7 bases that match TRBD1. The CDR3 consists of 13 residues. Germline V gene lookup returns CDR1 MNHNY and CDR2 SVGAGI (reference sequence). The ends lost 3 bases at V and 6 bases at J; junction bases unmatched: 4. Written as DNA, the CDR3 is TGTGCCAGCAGTTATGGGCAGGGGGCTGAAGCTTTCTTT. Protein product: CASSYGQGAEAFF.

V usage is TRBV5-1 and J usage is TRBJ1-6, with no clear D. V was trimmed by 2 bases and J by 9 bases, leaving 18 bases between them. This CDR3 is 16 amino acids long. CDR1 and CDR2 (germline): SGHRS, YFSETQ. The CDR3 DNA sequence: TGCGCCAGCAGCTTTGATCTTGGCCGAACAAGTTCACCCCTCCACTTT. This gives the protein CASSFDLGRTSSPLHF.

The table lists this clone with a few counts. V gene TRBV6-5 combines with J gene TRBJ2-7, with a possible D match to TRBD1 (5 bases). CDR1 and CDR2 from the germline V gene are MNHEY and SVGAGI. The CDR3 covers 14 residues. The ends were cut back, 7 bases at V and 3 bases at J, with 16 bases in the middle. CDR3: CASKPGQQSYEQYF. The CDR3 DNA follows: TGTGCCAGCAAGCCAGGGCAACAGAGCTACGAGCAGTACTTC.

This clone was recorded a few times. This sequence joins TRBV6-5 and TRBJ1-2; possible D gene TRBD1, 5 bases. The length of the CDR3 is 12 residues. Trimming left V 2 bases short and J 8 bases short, with 9 bases between. Germline V lookup: CDR1 MNHEY, CDR2 SVGAGI. The CDR3 sequence is CASSYRGGGYTF. DNA of the CDR3: TGTGCCAGCAGTTACAGGGGCGGAGGCTACACCTTC.

This clone was seen only a few times. The chain links TRBV5-4 to TRBJ2-3; TRBD2 matches 9 bases. CDR3 length: 13 residues. From germline, CDR1 is SGHNT and CDR2 YYREEE (reference sequence). V lost 9 bases, J lost 2 bases, and 4 bases stayed unmatched. In DNA, the CDR3 is TGTGCCACGGGACTAGCCCCCACAGATACGCAGTATTTT. It translates to CATGLAPTDTQYF.

The rearrangement uses TRBV10-3 and TRBJ2-7; D is undetermined. V lost 4 bases and J lost 5, with 6 bases in between. The CDR3 length is 11 residues. Germline lookup yields CDR1 ENHRY and CDR2 SYGVKD. In DNA form, the CDR3 reads TGTGCCATCAGTGCAAGCGACGAGCAGTACTTC. Translated, it gives CAISASDEQYF.

V gene TRBV5-4 combines with J gene TRBJ1-6, with D tentatively TRBD1 (6 bases). CDR1 is SGHNT and CDR2 is YYREEE in the germline V gene (reference sequence). Trimming left V 3 bases short and J 6 bases short, with 13 bases between. The CDR3 totals 15 residues. The CDR3 loop is CASSSGQPPNSPLHF. The CDR3 bases are TGTGCCAGCAGCTCTGGACAGCCACCTAATTCACCCCTCCACTTT.

The chain couples TRBV12-5 to TRBJ2-5, with D possibly being TRBD1 or TRBD2 (5 bases each). The CDR3 runs to 14 residues. Germline loops: CDR1 LGHNT, CDR2 FRNRAP. The V end was cut by 1 base, the J end by 2 bases, with 8 bases between. CDR3 DNA sequence: TGTGCTAGTGGTTTGGGGGGGAATCAAGAGACCCAGTACTTC. Translating gives CASGLGGNQETQYF. The complete variable domain, with remaining parts taken from reference TRBV12-5 and TRBJ2-5, reads DARVTQTPRHKVTEMGQEVTMRCQPILGHNTVFWYRQTMMQGLELLAYFRNRAPLDDSGMPKDRFSAEMPDATLATLKIQPSEPRDSAVYFCASGLGGNQETQYFGPGTRLLVL.

J is TRBJ2-7 and V is TRBV27, with TRBD1 matching 10 bases. CDR1 is MNHEY, CDR2 SMNVEV, per germline (reference sequence). The CDR3 spans 15 residues. Germline trimming cut 6 bases from V and 3 bases from J; bases unmatched to any gene: 8. This CDR3 reads CASRSDRGRIYEQYF. The CDR3 nucleotides read TGTGCCAGCAGGTCCGACAGGGGGCGGATCTACGAGCAGTACTTC.

V gene TRBV5-5 combines with J gene TRBJ2-1; D possibly matches TRBD1 or TRBD2 (5 bases each). CDR1 and CDR2 (germline): SGHKS, YYEKEE (reference sequence). This CDR3 has 15 amino acids. The V gene lost 4 bases and the J gene lost 1 base, with 12 bases spanning the gap. In nucleotides, the CDR3 is TGTGCCAGCAGCAGGGCAGGGAGTTCCTACAATGAGCAGTTCTTC. This codes for CASSRAGSSYNEQFF.

V gene TRBV7-9 combines with J gene TRBJ2-5; D remains ambiguous. CDR3 length: 12 residues. The V gene's germline CDR1 is SEHNR and CDR2 FQNEAQ (reference sequence). Trimming removed 5 bases at V and 2 bases at J, with 6 bases between. The CDR3 region is CASSILQETQYF. The CDR3 DNA reads TGTGCCAGCAGCATTCTTCAAGAGACCCAGTACTTC.

The chain couples TRBV7-2 to TRBJ1-4, with TRBD1 matching 7 bases. CDR1 SGHTA and CDR2 FQGNSA come from the germline V gene. This CDR3 has 15 amino acids. With V trimmed by 2 bases and J by 4 bases, 4 bases remained unmatched. CDR3 DNA: TGTGCCAGCAGCTTAAATCCAGGGGGTAATGAAAAACTGTTTTTT. This translates into CASSLNPGGNEKLFF.

The chain links TRBV11-2 to TRBJ2-5, with D maybe TRBD1 (5 bases). The V end lost 1 base, the J end lost 2 bases, and 11 bases lay between the germline ends. The CDR3 runs to 15 residues. The germline V gene encodes CDR1 SGHAT and CDR2 FQNNGV. Written as DNA, the CDR3 is TGTGCCAGCAGCTTAGGTTTGGGGCCTCAAGAGACCCAGTACTTC. As protein: CASSLGLGPQETQYF.

Turning to this clone: Other DNA sequences in this sample translate to the same CDR3. The chain couples TRBV18 to TRBJ1-1; 10 bases are shared with TRBD1. The junction had 0 bases not matched to a gene; V was cut back by 1 base and J by 4 bases. CDR3 length: 14 amino acids. Germline CDR1 is KGHSH and CDR2 is LQKENI. The CDR3 spells CASSPRTGGTEAFF. CDR3 DNA: TGTGCCAGCTCACCACGGACAGGGGGCACTGAAGCTTTCTTT.

The chain uses TRBV10-2 and TRBJ2-1, with D unclear. The ends were cut back, 7 bases at V and 7 bases at J, with 11 bases in the middle. The CDR3 length is 12 residues. Per germline, CDR1 WSHSY and CDR2 SAAADI. The CDR3 reads CASTEWMNEQFF. The CDR3 DNA reads TGCGCCAGCACGGAGTGGATGAATGAGCAGTTCTTC.

This chain uses TRBV14 with TRBJ2-7, with 8 positions matching TRBD1. V was clipped by 3 bases and J by 0 bases; unmatched bases: 16. From germline, CDR1 is SGHDN and CDR2 FVKESK. The length of the CDR3 is 19 residues. The CDR3 here is CASSHRPRDRGQSSYEQYF. DNA for the CDR3: TGTGCCAGCAGCCATCGCCCCCGAGACAGGGGCCAGAGCTCCTACGAGCAGTACTTC.

This clone was detected a few times. This rearrangement joins TRBV19 to TRBJ1-2; unclear D gene. V lost 7 bases to trimming and J lost 1 base, with 7 bases between them. Germline V gene lookup returns CDR1 LNHDA and CDR2 SQIVND (reference sequence). CDR3 length equals 12 residues. In DNA, the CDR3 is TGTGCCAGTAAGTCGGATAACTATGGCTACACCTTC. It codes for CASKSDNYGYTF.

This clone was observed once. The genes are TRBV30 and TRBJ1-6; no reliable D call. The CDR3 loop spans 14 amino acids. Deletions cut 4 bases from V and 8 bases from J, with 15 bases between. Germline CDR1 reads GTSNPN; CDR2 reads SVGIG (reference sequence). For the CDR3, the DNA is TGTGCCTGGAAGTCCCAGAGAAAAGATTCACCCCTCCACTTT. Its protein product is CAWKSQRKDSPLHF.

V usage is TRBV19 and J usage is TRBJ2-5; tentatively, D is TRBD1 (6 bases). This CDR3 is 14 amino acids long. The V and J ends lost 5 bases and 5 bases respectively, with 15 bases between them. Germline V gene data show CDR1 as LNHDA and CDR2 as SQIVND (reference sequence). CDR3 protein: CASSATGISETQYF. The CDR3, as DNA: TGTGCCAGTAGTGCCACAGGGATTTCGGAGACCCAGTACTTC.

DNA of the CDR3: TGTGCCAGCAGCGGTCTGGGGGCCAATCAGCCCCAGCATTTT. Its protein product is CASSGLGANQPQHF. The chain combines TRBV7-6 with TRBJ1-5, with a weak D call TRBD1 (6 bases). CDR3 length: 14 amino acids. Trimming took off 5 bases at V and 3 bases at J, with 11 bases between the two ends. Germline assignment: CDR1 SGHVS and CDR2 FNYEAQ.

The chain is built from TRBV9 and TRBJ1-2; 7 bases are a match to TRBD1. Germline V gene lookup returns CDR1 SGDLS and CDR2 YYNGEE. V dropped 4 bases and J dropped 7; count of bases not matched to a gene: 7. The CDR3 runs to 13 residues. The CDR3: CASSLRTGGGYTF. The CDR3 DNA follows: TGTGCCAGCAGCCTGCGGACAGGCGGTGGCTACACCTTC.

Note on this clone: At one boundary the junction diverges from the germline segment, which might be a read error. The chain links TRBV7-7 to TRBJ2-7, with 8 bases lining up with TRBD1. The CDR3 contains 15 residues. Germline assignment: CDR1 SSHAT and CDR2 FNYEAQ (reference sequence). CDR3 in DNA: TGTGCTAGCAGCCTGACAGGGGTTGGGGGTGACGAGCAGTACTTC. Translated: CASSLTGVGGDEQYF.